A single sample gave rise to the 23 T cell receptor beta chains below, sequenced in a study of blood T cell repertoires in COVID-19. Data came from immunoSEQ multiplex PCR; TCRdb stores just in-frame clones and leaves some out. Of about 230,000 clones detected, 86% appear once; the ten largest clones hold around a tenth. The sample was peripheral blood. The origin of the receptors is a man between 45 and 60 years old with COVID-19, enrolled during active disease.

This clone was seen only once. The V gene is TRBV23-1, the J gene TRBJ2-3; 7 positions agree with TRBD1. TRBV23-1 is identified as an open reading frame with a role that is uncertain. This CDR3 contains 17 residues. V shed 9 bases and J 2 bases; nucleotides not matched to a gene: 17. The DNA for the CDR3 is TGCGCCAGAAAAACAGGGGCCTCCCTAGAGGACACAGATACGCAGTATTTT. It is translated as CARKTGASLEDTDTQYF.

The chain joins TRBV7-6 to TRBJ1-4, with 8 bases fitting TRBD1. J was trimmed by 8 bases and V by 0 bases; bases with no gene match: 5. The CDR3 is 15 amino acids. The germline CDR1 and CDR2 sequences are SGHVS and FNYEAQ. For the CDR3, the DNA is TGTGCCAGCAGCTTAGCGGCAGGGGGCAGGGAAAAACTGTTTTTT. Protein product: CASSLAAGGREKLFF.

The chain employs TRBV7-9 and TRBJ1-2; tentative D call: TRBD1 (5 bases). The CDR3 length is 14 residues. Germline assignment: CDR1 SEHNR and CDR2 FQNEAQ (reference sequence). The V end was cut by 2 bases, the J end by 7 bases, with 14 bases between. This CDR3 reads CASSLLSGGGGYTF. The CDR3 DNA reads as TGTGCCAGCAGCTTACTATCCGGGGGTGGTGGCTACACCTTC. The entire variable domain, with the rest obtained from reference TRBV7-9 and TRBJ1-2, is as follows: DTGVSQNPRHKITKRGQNVTFRCDPISEHNRLYWYRQTLGQGPEFLTYFQNEAQLEKSRLLSDRFSAERPKGSFSTLEIQRTEQGDSAMYLCASSLLSGGGGYTFGSGTRLTVV.

In this sample, this clone turned up once. The rearrangement joins TRBV5-8 to TRBJ2-7; D not resolved. Germline V lookup: CDR1 SGHTS, CDR2 YDEGEE. Trimming cost V 0 bases and J 1 base, with 8 bases left between them. There are 14 residues in the CDR3. The CDR3 reads CASSLVVGSYEQYF. The CDR3 nucleotides are TGTGCCAGCAGCTTGGTCGTCGGGTCCTACGAGCAGTACTTC.

The genes are TRBV5-4 and TRBJ2-3, with 8 bases aligning to TRBD2. V was pared by 4 bases and J by 4 bases, with 11 bases of the junction left unmatched. This CDR3 spans 16 amino acids. Germline V CDR1 and CDR2: SGHNT, YYREEE (reference sequence). CDR3 region: CASSRGVSGVADTQYF. CDR3 coding DNA: TGTGCCAGCAGCCGGGGGGTTAGCGGGGTTGCAGATACGCAGTATTTT.

The J gene is TRBJ1-3, the V gene TRBV7-9; a weak D match, TRBD1 (6 bases). In germline, CDR1 is SEHNR, CDR2 FQNEAQ (reference sequence). The CDR3 runs 16 residues. Trimming stripped 5 bases from V and 4 bases from J, with 18 bases between. Written as DNA, the CDR3 is TGTGCCAGCAGCGAAGGCCAGGGGCTGGAGGGAAACACCATATATTTT. This sequence encodes CASSEGQGLEGNTIYF.

The genes are TRBV7-2 and TRBJ1-4, with D perhaps TRBD1 (5 bases). Germline lookup yields CDR1 SGHTA and CDR2 FQGNSA. V was cut by 6 bases and J by 0 bases, with 17 bases left in between. There are 17 residues in the CDR3. The CDR3 sequence: CASSPGQGLATNEKLFF. CDR3 DNA sequence: TGTGCCAGCAGTCCTGGACAAGGCCTTGCAACTAATGAAAAACTGTTTTTT.

The V gene is TRBV5-6, the J gene TRBJ2-7; 8 bases are shared with TRBD1. Looked up from germline, CDR1 is SGHDT and CDR2 is YYEEEE. The junction had 8 bases not matched to a gene; V was cut back by 4 bases and J by 2 bases. The CDR3 extends over 15 amino acids. CDR3 residues: CASSRRTGQTYEQYF. CDR3 in DNA: TGTGCCAGCAGCCGTAGGACAGGGCAAACCTACGAGCAGTACTTC.

The genes are TRBV6-1 and TRBJ2-7, with TRBD2 identical over 8 bases. CDR1 is MNHNS, CDR2 SASEGT, per germline. This CDR3 has 17 amino acids. The ends lost 4 bases at V and 5 bases at J; junction bases unmatched: 16. The CDR3 sequence: CASSGTRRAGEMNEQYF. In nucleotides, the CDR3 is TGTGCCAGCAGTGGTACGCGGCGAGCGGGAGAAATGAACGAGCAGTACTTC.

This clone was counted once. The V and J genes are TRBV11-2 and TRBJ2-5; 9 nucleotides agree with TRBD2. Germline V gene data show CDR1 as SGHAT and CDR2 as FQNNGV. With V trimmed by 0 bases and J by 1 base, 6 bases remained unmatched. This CDR3 spans 17 amino acids. CDR3 sequence reads: CASSLDWVRGGQETQYF. The CDR3 DNA is TGTGCCAGCAGCTTAGATTGGGTGCGGGGGGGCCAAGAGACCCAGTACTTC.

V gene TRBV19 combines with J gene TRBJ2-3; 10 nucleotides line up with TRBD1. V lost 9 bases, J lost 6 bases, and 6 bases stayed unmatched. CDR1 and CDR2 from the germline V gene are LNHDA and SQIVND (reference sequence). The length of the CDR3 is 13 residues. CDR3 amino acids: CASRDRGSDTQYF. CDR3 coding DNA: TGTGCCAGCCGGGACAGGGGATCGGATACGCAGTATTTT.

V is TRBV29-1 and J is TRBJ2-1, with D possibly matching TRBD1 (5 bases). This CDR3 has 14 residues. V was clipped by 3 bases and J by 4 bases, with 13 bases between them. Germline V gene data show CDR1 as SQVTM and CDR2 as ANQGSEA. This CDR3 is CSVETEDVYNEQFF. CDR3 in DNA: TGCAGCGTTGAGACAGAGGATGTGTACAATGAGCAGTTCTTC.

This chain joins TRBV6-5 and TRBJ1-1; D unresolved. There are 15 residues in the CDR3. The germline gives CDR1 MNHEY, CDR2 SVGAGI. Trimming took off 0 bases at V and 0 bases at J, with 8 bases between the two ends. The CDR3 loop is CASSYSSQLNTEAFF. CDR3 DNA: TGTGCCAGCAGTTACTCTTCACAGTTGAACACTGAAGCTTTCTTT.

The chain links TRBV19 to TRBJ2-3; 8 bases fit TRBD1. With V trimmed by 3 bases and J by 4 bases, 6 bases remained unmatched. CDR1 LNHDA and CDR2 SQIVND come from the germline V gene (reference sequence). The length of the CDR3 is 15 residues. CDR3 protein: CASSITGGGSDTQYF. The CDR3 nucleotides are TGTGCCAGTAGTATCACAGGGGGTGGGTCAGATACGCAGTATTTT.

The chain carries TRBV5-6 and TRBJ1-2, with D perhaps TRBD1 (6 bases). Germline lookup yields CDR1 SGHDT and CDR2 YYEEEE. The CDR3 is 14 residues long. V dropped 4 bases and J dropped 4 bases, with 14 bases sitting between them. The CDR3 DNA reads TGTGCCAGCAGCAATTCGACAGGCACCTATGGCTACACCTTC. As protein: CASSNSTGTYGYTF.

This rearrangement joins TRBV27 to TRBJ2-1; 8 nucleotides align to TRBD1. The ends lost 5 bases at V and 2 bases at J; junction bases unmatched: 8. The CDR3 loop spans 16 amino acids. The V gene's germline CDR1 is MNHEY and CDR2 SMNVEV (reference sequence). This chain's CDR3 is CASSPLTGGPYNEQFF. In nucleotides, the CDR3 is TGTGCCAGCAGTCCCCTTACAGGGGGGCCCTACAATGAGCAGTTCTTC.

The gene calls are TRBV19 and TRBJ1-5, with a weak D call TRBD1 (6 bases). V was clipped by 6 bases and J by 0 bases, with 12 bases between them. The CDR3 sequence is 15 residues long. Germline lookup yields CDR1 LNHDA and CDR2 SQIVND (reference sequence). CDR3 protein: CASRTGTISNQPQHF. The CDR3 nucleotides are TGTGCCAGTAGAACCGGGACAATTAGCAATCAGCCCCAGCATTTT.

V usage is TRBV9 and J usage is TRBJ1-1, with D unclear. Trimming took off 4 bases at V and 11 bases at J, with 21 bases between the two ends. Per the germline V gene, CDR1 is SGDLS and CDR2 is YYNGEE. This CDR3 is 14 amino acids long. The CDR3 spells CASSPPPLQEEAFF. CDR3 sequence (DNA): TGTGCCAGCAGCCCTCCCCCCCTCCAGGAGGAGGCTTTCTTT.

The chain combines TRBV7-9 with TRBJ1-4, with D possibly TRBD1 on 6 matching bases. Germline lookup yields CDR1 SEHNR and CDR2 FQNEAQ (reference sequence). The CDR3 loop spans 14 amino acids. Trimming cost V 3 bases and J 8 bases, with 13 bases left between them. Here the CDR3 DNA reads TGTGCCAGCAGCTTGAACAGGGATGGCGAAAAACTGTTTTTT. Translated: CASSLNRDGEKLFF. The whole variable domain, remainder taken from reference TRBV7-9 and TRBJ1-4, is DTGVSQNPRHKITKRGQNVTFRCDPISEHNRLYWYRQTLGQGPEFLTYFQNEAQLEKSRLLSDRFSAERPKGSFSTLEIQRTEQGDSAMYLCASSLNRDGEKLFFGSGTQLSVL.

The chain links TRBV19 to TRBJ1-5; 9 bases are a match to TRBD1. Germline values: CDR1 LNHDA, CDR2 SQIVND (reference sequence). With 7 bases clipped from V and 1 base from J, the junction kept 5 bases outside the gene matches. The CDR3 runs 15 residues. CDR3: CASTQGANSNQPQHF. CDR3 coding DNA: TGTGCCAGTACACAGGGGGCTAACAGCAATCAGCCCCAGCATTTT.

The genes are TRBV21-1 and TRBJ2-5; TRBD2, as called in the table, went unchecked against the DNA. TRBV21-1 is classified as a pseudogene. This CDR3 is 15 amino acids long. CDR3 amino acids: CASSRETSSGKTQYF. The CDR3 DNA sequence: TGTGCCAGCAGCCGGGAGACTAGTAGCGGGAAGACCCAGTACTTC.

This clone occurred once. The chain couples TRBV9 to TRBJ2-1, with D perhaps matching TRBD2 (6 bases). Trimming removed 0 bases at V and 5 bases at J, with 12 bases between. The CDR3 length is 15 residues. CDR1 SGDLS and CDR2 YYNGEE come from the germline V gene. The CDR3 sequence: CASSVVGGTNNEQFF. The CDR3 DNA follows: TGTGCCAGCAGCGTAGTTGGGGGGACCAACAATGAGCAGTTCTTC.

As DNA, the CDR3 is TGTGCCAGCAGTTCGAATAGCGGGGCGGAGACCCAGTACTTC. The encoded protein is CASSSNSGAETQYF. The rearrangement links TRBV25-1 to TRBJ2-5; 8 nucleotides match TRBD2. With 5 bases clipped from V and 5 bases from J, the junction kept 7 bases outside the gene matches. This CDR3 has 14 amino acids. CDR1 MGHDK and CDR2 SYGVNS come from the germline V gene.